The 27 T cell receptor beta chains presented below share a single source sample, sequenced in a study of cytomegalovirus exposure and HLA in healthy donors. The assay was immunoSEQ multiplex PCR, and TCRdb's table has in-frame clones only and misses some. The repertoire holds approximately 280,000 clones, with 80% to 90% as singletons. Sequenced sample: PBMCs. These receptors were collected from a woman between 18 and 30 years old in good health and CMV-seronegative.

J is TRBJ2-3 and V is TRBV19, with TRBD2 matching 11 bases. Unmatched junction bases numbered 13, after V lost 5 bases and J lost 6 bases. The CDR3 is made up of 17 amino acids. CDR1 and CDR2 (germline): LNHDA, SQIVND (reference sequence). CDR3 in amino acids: CASSSQPLAGGEDTQYF. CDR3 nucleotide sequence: TGTGCCAGTAGTTCCCAGCCCCTAGCGGGAGGTGAGGATACGCAGTATTTT.

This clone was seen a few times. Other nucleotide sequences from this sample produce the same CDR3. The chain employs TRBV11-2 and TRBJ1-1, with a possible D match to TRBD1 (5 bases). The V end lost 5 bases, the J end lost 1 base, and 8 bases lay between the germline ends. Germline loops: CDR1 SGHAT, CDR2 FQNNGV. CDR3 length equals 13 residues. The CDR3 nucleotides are TGTGCCAGCAGCATAACAGGGAACACTGAAGCTTTCTTT. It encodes CASSITGNTEAFF.

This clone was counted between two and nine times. The CDR3 is CASSLWLAGGLYNEQFF. The CDR3 DNA follows: TGTGCCAGCAGTTTATGGCTAGCGGGAGGCCTCTACAATGAGCAGTTCTTC. V and J are TRBV28 and TRBJ2-1; 11 bases are shared with TRBD2. The CDR3 consists of 17 residues. Germline V gives CDR1 MDHEN, CDR2 SYDVKM. Unmatched junction bases numbered 4, after V lost 0 bases and J lost 3 bases.

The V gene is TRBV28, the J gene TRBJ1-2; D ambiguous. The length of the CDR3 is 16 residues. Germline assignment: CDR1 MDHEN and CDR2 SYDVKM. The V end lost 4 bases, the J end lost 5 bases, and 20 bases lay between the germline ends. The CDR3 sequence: CASSSHSTRGGYGYTF. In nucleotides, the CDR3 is TGTGCCAGCAGTTCACACTCGACCCGGGGAGGGTATGGCTACACCTTC.

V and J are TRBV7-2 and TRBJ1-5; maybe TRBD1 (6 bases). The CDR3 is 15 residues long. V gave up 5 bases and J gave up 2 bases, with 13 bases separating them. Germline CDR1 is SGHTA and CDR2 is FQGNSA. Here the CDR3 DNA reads TGTGCCAGCAGCCTTATAGGACAGCGCAATCAGCCCCAGCATTTT. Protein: CASSLIGQRNQPQHF.

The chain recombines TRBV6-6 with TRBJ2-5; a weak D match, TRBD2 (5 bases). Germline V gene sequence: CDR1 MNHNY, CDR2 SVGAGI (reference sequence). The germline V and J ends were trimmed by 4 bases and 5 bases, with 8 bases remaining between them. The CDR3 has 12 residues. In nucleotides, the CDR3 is TGTGCCAGCAGTTCCATAGCGGAGACCCAGTACTTC. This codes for CASSSIAETQYF.

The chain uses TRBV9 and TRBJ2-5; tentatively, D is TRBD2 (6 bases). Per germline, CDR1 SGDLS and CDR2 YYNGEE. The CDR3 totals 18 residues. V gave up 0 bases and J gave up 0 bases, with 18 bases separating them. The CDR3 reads CASSVATTGAAYQETQYF. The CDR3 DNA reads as TGTGCCAGCAGCGTAGCTACGACGGGAGCGGCCTACCAAGAGACCCAGTACTTC. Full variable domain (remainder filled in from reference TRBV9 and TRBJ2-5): DSGVTQTPKHLITATGQRVTLRCSPRSGDLSVYWYQQSLDQGLQFLIQYYNGEERAKGNILERFSAQQFPDLHSELNLSSLELGDSALYFCASSVATTGAAYQETQYFGPGTRLLVL.

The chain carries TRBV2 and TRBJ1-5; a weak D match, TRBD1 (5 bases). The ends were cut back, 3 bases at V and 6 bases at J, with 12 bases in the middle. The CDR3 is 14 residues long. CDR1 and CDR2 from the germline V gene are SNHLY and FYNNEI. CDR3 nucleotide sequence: TGTGCCAGCAGTGAGCAGGGCCAATTTCAGCCCCAGCATTTT. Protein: CASSEQGQFQPQHF.

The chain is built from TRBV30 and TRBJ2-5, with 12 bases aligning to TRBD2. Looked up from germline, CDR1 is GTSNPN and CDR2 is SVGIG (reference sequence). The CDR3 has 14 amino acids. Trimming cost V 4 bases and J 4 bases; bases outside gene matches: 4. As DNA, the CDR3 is TGTGCCTGGACTCTAGCGGGAGGGGGAGAGACCCAGTACTTC. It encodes CAWTLAGGGETQYF.

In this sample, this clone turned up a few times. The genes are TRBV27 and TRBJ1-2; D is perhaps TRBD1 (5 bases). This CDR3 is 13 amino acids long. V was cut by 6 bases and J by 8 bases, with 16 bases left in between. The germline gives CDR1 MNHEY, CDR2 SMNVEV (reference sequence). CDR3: CASSHGGFEGYTF. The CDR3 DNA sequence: TGTGCCAGCAGCCACGGGGGGTTTGAGGGCTACACCTTC.

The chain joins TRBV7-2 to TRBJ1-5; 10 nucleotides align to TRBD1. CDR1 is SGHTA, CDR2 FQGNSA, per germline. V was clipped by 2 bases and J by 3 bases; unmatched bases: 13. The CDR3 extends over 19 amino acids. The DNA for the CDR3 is TGTGCCAGCAGCTTAAGTCCCAGCGACAGGGGGCTTGTCAATCAGCCCCAGCATTTT. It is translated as CASSLSPSDRGLVNQPQHF.

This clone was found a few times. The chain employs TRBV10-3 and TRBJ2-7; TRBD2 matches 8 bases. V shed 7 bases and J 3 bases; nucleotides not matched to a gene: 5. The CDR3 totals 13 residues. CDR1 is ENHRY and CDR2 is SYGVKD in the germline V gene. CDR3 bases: TGTGCCATCAAGAAGCGGGAGAACTACGAGCAGTACTTC. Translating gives CAIKKRENYEQYF.

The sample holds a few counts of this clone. The DNA for the CDR3 is TGTGCCAGCATCCCGCTGGGGCAAAGCACAGATACGCAGTATTTT. Translated: CASIPLGQSTDTQYF. The gene calls are TRBV7-8 and TRBJ2-3, with D possibly being TRBD1 (5 bases). Trimming cost V 7 bases and J 0 bases, with 14 bases left between them. This CDR3 spans 15 amino acids. Germline V gives CDR1 SGHVS, CDR2 FQNEAQ.

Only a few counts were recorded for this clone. This CDR3 is CASSPQGQNSCEQYF. The CDR3 DNA reads as TGTGCCAGCAGTCCACAGGGACAAAACTCTTGCGAGCAGTACTTC. The rearrangement joins TRBV21-1 to TRBJ2-7; TRBD1 is the table's D call, not checked against the DNA. TRBV21-1 counts as a pseudogene. The CDR3 is 15 residues long.

CDR3 loop: CASSPPAGVGEQFF. The CDR3 DNA reads as TGTGCCAGCTCACCACCAGCGGGAGTGGGTGAGCAGTTCTTC. The rearrangement uses TRBV18 and TRBJ2-1, with 8 bases identical to TRBD2. Germline trimming cut 0 bases from V and 9 bases from J; bases unmatched to any gene: 4. Germline assignment: CDR1 KGHSH and CDR2 LQKENI. The CDR3 has 14 amino acids.

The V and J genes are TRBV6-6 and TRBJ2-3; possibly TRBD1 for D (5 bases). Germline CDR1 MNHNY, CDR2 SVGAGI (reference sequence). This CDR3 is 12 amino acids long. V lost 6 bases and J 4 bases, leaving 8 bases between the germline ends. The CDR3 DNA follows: TGTGCCAGCAGCCCGACAGCAGATACGCAGTATTTT. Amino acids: CASSPTADTQYF.

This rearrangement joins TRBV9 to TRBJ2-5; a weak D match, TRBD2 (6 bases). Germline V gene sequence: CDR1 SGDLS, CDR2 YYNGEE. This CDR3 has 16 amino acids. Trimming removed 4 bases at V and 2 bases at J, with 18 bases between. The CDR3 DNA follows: TGTGCCAGCAGCCCCACACTTCCTAGCGTACAAGAGACCCAGTACTTC. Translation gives CASSPTLPSVQETQYF.

CDR3 DNA: TGTGCCAGCAGCTTGGGGTGGGGGCCCTCTTACGAGCAGTACTTC. Its translation is CASSLGWGPSYEQYF. This chain connects TRBV5-6 to TRBJ2-7, with TRBD1 as a possible D gene (6 bases). V was clipped by 0 bases and J by 4 bases, with 14 bases between them. CDR1 is SGHDT and CDR2 is YYEEEE in the germline V gene. This CDR3 has 15 amino acids. Together with reference TRBV5-6 and TRBJ2-7, the CDR3 gives the full variable domain: DAGVTQSPTHLIKTRGQQVTLRCSPKSGHDTVSWYQQALGQGPQFIFQYYEEEERQRGNFPDRFSGHQFPNYSSELNVNALLLGDSALYLCASSLGWGPSYEQYFGPGTRLTVT.

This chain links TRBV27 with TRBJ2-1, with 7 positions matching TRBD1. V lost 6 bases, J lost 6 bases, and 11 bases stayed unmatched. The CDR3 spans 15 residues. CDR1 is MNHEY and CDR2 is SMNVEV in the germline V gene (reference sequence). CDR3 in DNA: TGTGCCAGCAGAGAAGACAGGGAGATCTCCAATGAGCAGTTCTTC. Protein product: CASREDREISNEQFF.

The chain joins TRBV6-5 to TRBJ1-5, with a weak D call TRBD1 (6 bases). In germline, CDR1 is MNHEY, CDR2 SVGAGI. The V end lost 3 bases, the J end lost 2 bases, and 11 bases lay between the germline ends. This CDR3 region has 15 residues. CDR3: CASSYRGAGNQPQHF. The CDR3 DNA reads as TGTGCCAGCAGTTATCGGGGGGCTGGCAATCAGCCCCAGCATTTT.

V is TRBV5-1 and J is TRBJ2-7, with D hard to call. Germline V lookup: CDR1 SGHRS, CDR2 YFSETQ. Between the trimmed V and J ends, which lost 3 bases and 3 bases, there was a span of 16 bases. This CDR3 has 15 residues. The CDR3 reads CASSYYPSENYEQYF. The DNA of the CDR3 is TGCGCCAGCAGCTACTACCCGAGCGAAAACTACGAGCAGTACTTC.

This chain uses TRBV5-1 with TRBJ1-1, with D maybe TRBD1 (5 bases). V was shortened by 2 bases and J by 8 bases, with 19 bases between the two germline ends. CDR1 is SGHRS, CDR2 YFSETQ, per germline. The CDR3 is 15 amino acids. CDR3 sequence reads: CASSFGARPGGEAFF. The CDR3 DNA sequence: TGCGCCAGCAGCTTCGGGGCTCGCCCGGGGGGAGAAGCTTTCTTT.

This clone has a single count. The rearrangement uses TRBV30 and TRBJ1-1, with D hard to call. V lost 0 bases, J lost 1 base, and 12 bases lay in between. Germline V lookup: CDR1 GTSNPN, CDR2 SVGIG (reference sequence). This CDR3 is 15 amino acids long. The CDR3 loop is CAWSVWGDPNTEAFF. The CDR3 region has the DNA TGTGCCTGGAGTGTATGGGGAGACCCGAACACTGAAGCTTTCTTT.

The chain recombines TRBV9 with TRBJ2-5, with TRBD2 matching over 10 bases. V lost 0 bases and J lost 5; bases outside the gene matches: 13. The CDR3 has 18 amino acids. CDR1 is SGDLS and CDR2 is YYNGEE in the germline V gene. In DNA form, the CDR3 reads TGTGCCAGCAGCGTAGAGGGCGTCAGCGGGAGGGCCGGGGAGACCCAGTACTTC. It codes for CASSVEGVSGRAGETQYF.

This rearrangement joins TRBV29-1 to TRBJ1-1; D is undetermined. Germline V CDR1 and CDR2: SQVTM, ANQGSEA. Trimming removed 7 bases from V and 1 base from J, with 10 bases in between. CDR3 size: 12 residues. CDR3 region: CSATRPNTEAFF. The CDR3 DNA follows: TGCAGCGCCACTAGGCCGAACACTGAAGCTTTCTTT. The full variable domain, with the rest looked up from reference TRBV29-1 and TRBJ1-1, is SAVISQKPSRDICQRGTSLTIQCQVDSQVTMMFWYRQQPGQSLTLIATANQGSEATYESGFVIDKFPISRPNLTFSTLTVSNMSPEDSSIYLCSATRPNTEAFFGQGTRLTVV.

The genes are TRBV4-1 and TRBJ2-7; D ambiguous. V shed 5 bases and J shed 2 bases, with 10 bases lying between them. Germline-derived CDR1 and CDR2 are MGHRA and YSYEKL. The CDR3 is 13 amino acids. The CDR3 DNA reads TGCGCCAGCAGCTTTACACCAACCTACGAGCAGTACTTC. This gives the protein CASSFTPTYEQYF.

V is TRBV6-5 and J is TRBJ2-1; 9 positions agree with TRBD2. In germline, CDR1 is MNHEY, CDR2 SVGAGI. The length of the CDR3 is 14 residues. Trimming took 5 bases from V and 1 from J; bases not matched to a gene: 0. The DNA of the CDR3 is TGTGCCAGCAGTGGACTAGCGTCCTACAATGAGCAGTTCTTC. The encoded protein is CASSGLASYNEQFF.